What follows describes a single T cell receptor beta chain. Only a few counts were recorded for this clone. Its antigen specificity is not known. No much larger clone is present one base from it, and per-base qualities are unavailable. Taken from cysteine to phenylalanine, the CDR3 has 13 residues. Only the CDR3 part of the read is kept: 39 bases, read in frame from the first base. V gives up 6 bases and J gives up 3 bases, and the segment between their germline ends measures 12 bases. From a lookup of the germline V gene (reference sequence), CDR1 and CDR2 are MNHEY and SMNVEV. These data come from a study of cytomegalovirus exposure and HLA in healthy donors (dated by TCRdb to 2015 to 2018). Some background on the complete study: In an earlier analysis of roughly 590 of the donors, approximately 260 Gb of sequence data and 90 million to 130 million unique TCR beta sequences from approximately 180 million T cells were reported. An early release that covered about 600 HLA-typed donors contained approximately 300 gigabases of sequencing data and 75 million to 100 million unique TCR sequences. Among the roughly 370 genotyped donors, around 81% belonged to the genetic ancestry cluster associated with self-reported Caucasian donors. The aim of the study was to test whether cataloging public T cell receptors could identify signatures of past pathogen exposure. The study used immunosequencing to profile the T cell repertoires of 600 to 850 subjects and linked those repertoires to cytomegalovirus serostatus. Besides the first cohort of 500 to 700 subjects, a separate validation cohort made up of roughly 120 different subjects was used. The study combined high-throughput TCR immunosequencing, statistical association of individual TCRs with disease status, and machine learning to predict cytomegalovirus infection status. A later analysis re-analyzed previously published TCR beta repertoires from hundreds of donors and added high-resolution HLA genotyping to study TCR occurrence patterns. In the later analysis, no new phenotypic data were used to find candidate immune exposures; instead, reliance was placed on TCR beta sequences and their occurrence across donors. To decide whether each TCR beta V gene segment behaved as functional or pseudogenic, an earlier analysis of some 600 of the donors relied on high-throughput TCR beta sequencing. Donor age, sex, ethnicity and CMV serostatus were compiled together with the repertoire data. In a later genetic analysis, genome-wide SNP genotypes for about three fifths of the roughly 670 donors were used, and that subset was treated as a discovery cohort. All discovery cohort repertoires had been generated using a single sequencing platform. Class I and class II HLA loci were covered by the typing at four-digit resolution. The number of typed donors differed by locus: roughly 629-630 for A, B, C, DRB1 and DQB1; about 520 for DQA1; approximately 610 for DPA1; and 400 to 480 for DPB1. Four or five DR-DQ haplotypes were handled as single units for association and clustering because linkage in the cohort was strong. Among about 360 genotyped donors of the cohort, an average of around 240,000 unique TCR beta nucleotide sequences were sequenced per donor, roughly 20% of them non-productive.

In total, 600 or so healthy bone marrow donors made up the cohort. At the time of sampling, all cohort members were nominally healthy, though unrecorded immune exposures were likely present. The donor tested CMV seropositive and was one of the 289 seropositive cohort members. A peripheral blood sample was collected from each donor, and TCR beta sequencing was performed on peripheral blood mononuclear cells. Genomic DNA was extracted from the blood cell samples with the Qiagen DNeasy Blood Extraction Kit. The full study reports these points: Some IMGT-functional V segments, including TRBV6-2 and TRBV6-3, could not be distinguished by the 87-base-pair reads and were therefore excluded. A further reported finding was that TCR beta sequences accurately predicted the HLA-A and HLA-B alleles for most subjects in the first cohort. Because counts were too low, approximately 18 rarely observed V segments, including chromosome 9 orphons, were excluded from the earlier analysis of under 650 of the donors. The study listed 150 to 200 TCR beta chains as associated with cytomegalovirus. Immune exposure information for the cohort was limited to CMV serostatus. When HLA alleles, especially DR and DQ, strongly co-occurred, TCR associations were difficult to assign to individual alleles. Roughly uniform sequencing depth across donors was assumed in presence/absence analyses, although this assumption may not hold. At a false discovery rate of 0.05, a later analysis linked 15,000 to 20,000 TCR beta sequences to specific HLA alleles. This cohort had only TCR beta chains sequenced, and the lack of alpha or paired-chain data limited which features could be detected. Compared with the 666-donor mean, donors in an Asian-associated ancestry cluster had fewer N-insertions in productive TCRs, according to a later genetic analysis. In a later analysis, most CMV-associated TCR beta chains were found to appear HLA-restricted, with HLA associations seemingly driven largely by CMV exposure. Compared with equally common non-associated chains, HLA-associated TCR beta chains in a later analysis were more clonally expanded and had lower generation probabilities. An association between a missense DCLRE1C variant and V-gene and J-gene trimming of TCR beta chains was found in a later genetic analysis and replicated in an independent cohort. In vitro tests confirmed that three of the cytomegalovirus-associated TCR beta chains recognize cytomegalovirus antigens. In an earlier analysis of 500 to 650 of the donors, most TCR beta V segments appeared in productive rearrangements about 87% or about 30% of the time, broadly matching IMGT annotations. Across donors, most TCR sequences were observed very rarely, whereas some public TCRs were present in many individuals. According to a later analysis, TCR association rates differed among HLA loci, with DRB1 alleles showing the most associated TCRs and HLA-C alleles showing the fewest. According to a later analysis, parvovirus B19, influenza, CMV and Epstein-Barr virus appeared linked to several top co-occurrence clusters. Because HLA typing was unavailable for some donors at each locus, only the typed subset was used in association tests. According to the authors, the approach could potentially be generalized to other disease states and immunological phenotypes. Correlated functional status among segregating V segments might be attributable to linkage disequilibrium, but an unknown experimental factor could not be ruled out. A cluster of highly shared sequence variants was judged likely to represent a technical artifact of the sequencing pipeline. In both the original and validation cohorts, the classifier was reported to diagnose cytomegalovirus status with high specificity and sensitivity.

Libraries were prepared through the immunoSEQ multiplex PCR assay. For the multiplex PCR, a mixture combining 60 forward primers for TCR Vbeta segments and 13 reverse primers for TCR Jbeta segments was used. The CDR3 region of rearranged TCR beta genes was amplified from genomic DNA with a multiplex PCR assay. On the Illumina HiSeq System, the amplified TCR beta libraries were sequenced as 87-base-pair reads. Per the source publication's procedure: In a later analysis, tens of millions of unique TCR beta chains were counted across the 666 repertoires, and approximately 11 million of these chains were shared by at least two donors. Raw reads were error-corrected and collapsed into unique sequences by a nearest-neighbor algorithm in which closely related sequences were merged to remove PCR and sequencing errors. V, D and J gene segments were assigned by aligning CDR3 sequences to IMGT reference sequences. Each retained sequence needed at least a six-nucleotide match to both a V gene segment and a J gene segment. A rearrangement counted as productive if the CDR3 had no stop codons and remained in frame with V and J, and every other rearrangement counted as non-productive. Following IMGT convention, CDR3 was defined as the stretch from the second conserved V-encoded cysteine up to the conserved J-encoded phenylalanine. The earlier analysis of about 590 of the donors excluded sequences that lacked an unambiguous match to a single V gene segment. In an earlier analysis of 450 to 750 of the donors, a V segment was called functional when productive rearrangements were above 56.7%, and segregating when the standard deviation between donors exceeded 5%. A statistical classification framework was built to diagnose cytomegalovirus status from the catalog of TCR beta chain sequences. V and J gene assignment, in a later analysis, came from comparing TCR nucleotide sequences with IMGT/GENE-DB human TR gene sequences. In a later analysis, CDR3 sequences and most-parsimonious VDJ recombination scenarios were assigned using the TCRdist pipeline. In a later analysis, each TCR beta chain was defined by its CDR3 amino acid sequence together with its V-gene family, and reads lacking a unique V-gene family were excluded. A later analysis removed 592 highly shared, low-generation-probability nucleotide sequences to deal with suspected cross-contamination and a sequencing artifact. A later analysis calculated a clonal expansion index for each public chain from normalized within-repertoire ranks of inferred template counts. Generation probabilities in a later analysis came from a VDJ recombination model fitted to out-of-frame rearrangements, and those results were checked against IGoR. In a later analysis, hypergeometric tests were used to score TCR-TCR, TCR-HLA and TCR-CMV co-occurrence, with a repertoire-size bias correction applied to TCR pairs. In a later analysis, false discovery rates were estimated by permuting HLA or CMV assignments 20 times. In a later analysis, co-occurring TCRs were grouped using DBSCAN, and TCRdist sequence similarity was added for clustering within HLA-allele-positive subsets. Repertoires with fewer than 30,000 or more than 120,000 public chains, plus five repertoires with anomalous nucleotide sharing, were excluded from co-occurrence clustering. Not all clones reach the TCRdb copy of this immuneACCESS table, which keeps in-frame sequences only. Checked studies attribute under half of the gap to unresolved V genes and leave the rest unexplained. From that table come the V and J calls and clone size; the DNA was used to work out D and trimming. The sample data list about 95,000 clones, and around 70% of these were observed just once. The ten largest make up more than 13% of the sample.

The sequenced material came from PBMCs. The origin of this receptor is a woman between 45 and 60 years old in good health and CMV-seropositive. This sequence uses TRBV27 and TRBJ2-7; the best D guess is TRBD1, with 6 bases matching. In nucleotide form, the sequence is TGTGCCAGCAGACCCCAGGGACACTACGAGCAGTACTTC. It is translated as CASRPQGHYEQYF.